These 18 T cell receptor beta chains originate from one sample sequenced in a study of blood T cell repertoires in COVID-19. Data came from immunoSEQ multiplex PCR; TCRdb stores just in-frame clones and leaves some out. Among roughly 150,000 clones listed, around 76% were seen once. Material for sequencing was peripheral blood. These TCRs come from a man between 60 and 75 years old with acute or convalescent COVID-19.

The chain employs TRBV7-9 and TRBJ2-3; TRBD2 agrees at 13 bases. Per germline, CDR1 SEHNR and CDR2 FQNEAQ (reference sequence). The CDR3 has 16 amino acids. The trim removed 5 bases at V and 6 bases at J, leaving 8 bases unmatched. As DNA, the CDR3 is TGTGCCAGCAGCACGGGACTAGCGGGGTGGCTTGATACGCAGTATTTT. As protein: CASSTGLAGWLDTQYF.

V usage is TRBV7-7 and J usage is TRBJ2-3; 11 bases align to TRBD2. Trimming at V came to 2 bases and at J to 1 base, leaving 2 bases not matched to a gene. Germline values: CDR1 SSHAT, CDR2 FNYEAQ (reference sequence). The CDR3 has 16 amino acids. The CDR3 sequence: CASSLLAGGGTDTQYF. The CDR3 nucleotides read TGTGCCAGCAGCTTATTAGCGGGAGGGGGCACAGATACGCAGTATTTT.

The chain employs TRBV2 and TRBJ1-2; TRBD1 agrees at 8 bases. CDR1 and CDR2 (germline): SNHLY, FYNNEI. The CDR3 is 17 amino acids. With V trimmed by 6 bases and J by 0 bases, 12 bases remained unmatched. As DNA, the CDR3 is TGTGCCAGCAGCTGGACAGGGCAACACCCAGCTAACTATGGCTACACCTTC. Encoded protein: CASSWTGQHPANYGYTF. Full variable domain (rest looked up from reference TRBV2 and TRBJ1-2): EPEVTQTPSHQVTQMGQEVILRCVPISNHLYFYWYRQILGQKVEFLVSFYNNEISEKSEIFDDQFSVERPDGSNFTLKIRSTKLEDSAMYFCASSWTGQHPANYGYTFGSGTRLTVV.

This clone was detected only a few times. The rearrangement links TRBV28 to TRBJ1-2; TRBD1 agrees at 8 bases. From germline, CDR1 is MDHEN and CDR2 SYDVKM. V was clipped by 10 bases and J by 4 bases; unmatched bases: 2. The CDR3 covers 11 residues. The CDR3 here is CAIGTGYGYTF. The CDR3, as DNA: TGTGCCATCGGGACAGGCTATGGCTACACCTTC.

This chain connects TRBV15 to TRBJ2-1, with 9 bases that match TRBD2. Germline V gives CDR1 LNHNV, CDR2 YYDKDF (reference sequence). The ends lost 0 bases at V and 2 bases at J; junction bases unmatched: 5. This CDR3 contains 17 residues. CDR3 nucleotides: TGTGCCACCAGCAGAGAGGGCGGGAGGGGACCCTACAATGAGCAGTTCTTC. Residues: CATSREGGRGPYNEQFF.

The CDR3 DNA follows: TGTGCCAGCAGTTTTAAGTGGGAGGAAAGGGAAGAGACCCAGTACTTC. Protein: CASSFKWEEREETQYF. The chain recombines TRBV28 with TRBJ2-5; D is possibly TRBD2 (6 bases). This CDR3 spans 16 amino acids. CDR1 and CDR2 (germline): MDHEN, SYDVKM. Trimming left V 3 bases short and J 3 bases short, with 17 bases between.

The chain joins TRBV5-1 to TRBJ2-3; D is possibly TRBD1 (6 bases). Looked up from germline, CDR1 is SGHRS and CDR2 is YFSETQ. This CDR3 contains 14 residues. V was clipped by 3 bases and J by 5 bases, with 13 bases between them. This CDR3 reads CASSWGLEIDTQYF. The CDR3 region has the DNA TGCGCCAGCAGCTGGGGGCTAGAGATAGATACGCAGTATTTT. The full variable domain, completed using reference TRBV5-1 and TRBJ2-3, is KAGVTQTPRYLIKTRGQQVTLSCSPISGHRSVSWYQQTPGQGLQFLFEYFSETQRNKGNFPGRFSGRQFSNSRSEMNVSTLELGDSALYLCASSWGLEIDTQYFGPGTRLTVL.

The V and J genes are TRBV19 and TRBJ1-6; D uncertain. This CDR3 has 17 amino acids. V lost 1 base and J 9 bases, leaving 19 bases between the germline ends. The germline gives CDR1 LNHDA, CDR2 SQIVND (reference sequence). The CDR3: CASSIARTRAIGSPLHF. The DNA of the CDR3 is TGTGCCAGTAGTATAGCCCGGACTCGGGCCATTGGTTCACCCCTCCACTTT.

The chain joins TRBV5-4 to TRBJ2-2; tentatively, D is TRBD2 (6 bases). CDR1 and CDR2 (germline): SGHNT, YYREEE (reference sequence). V was pared by 1 base and J by 6 bases, with 10 bases between. This CDR3 region has 14 residues. The CDR3 DNA follows: TGTGCCAGCAGCTTGACTAGCTTTTCCGGGGAGCTGTTTTTT. Its protein product is CASSLTSFSGELFF.

The rearrangement links TRBV7-6 to TRBJ2-3; D not resolved. This CDR3 spans 14 amino acids. Germline CDR1 and CDR2: SGHVS and FNYEAQ. Trimming removed 2 bases from V and 2 bases from J, with 8 bases in between. The CDR3 loop reads CASSLTGNTDTQYF. The CDR3 coding sequence is TGTGCCAGCAGCTTAACGGGTAACACAGATACGCAGTATTTT. Together with reference TRBV7-6 and TRBJ2-3, the CDR3 gives the full variable domain: GAGVSQSPRYKVTKRGQDVALRCDPISGHVSLYWYRQALGQGPEFLTYFNYEAQQDKSGLPNDRFSAERPEGSISTLTIQRTEQRDSAMYRCASSLTGNTDTQYFGPGTRLTVL.

The chain is built from TRBV10-3 and TRBJ2-7, with TRBD2 as a possible D gene (6 bases). The germline gives CDR1 ENHRY, CDR2 SYGVKD. The V gene lost 4 bases and the J gene lost 3 bases, with 22 bases spanning the gap. The CDR3 length is 17 residues. The CDR3 DNA reads as TGTGCCATCAGTGGAGTTACCGGGGGTACTGGGGTCTACGAGCAGTACTTC. Amino acids: CAISGVTGGTGVYEQYF.

CDR3 sequence: CASSYGSGTEAFF. DNA for the CDR3: TGTGCCAGCAGTTACGGGAGTGGCACTGAAGCTTTCTTT. The chain couples TRBV6-5 to TRBJ1-1, with D uncertain. The CDR3 covers 13 residues. Germline-derived CDR1 and CDR2 are MNHEY and SVGAGI. Trimming stripped 2 bases from V and 4 bases from J, with 8 bases between.

J is TRBJ2-7 and V is TRBV6-5, with D possibly TRBD1 on 6 matching bases. Deletions cut 1 base from V and 1 base from J, with 11 bases between. This CDR3 is built from 15 residues. CDR1 is MNHEY, CDR2 SVGAGI, per germline. The CDR3 DNA reads as TGTGCCAGCAGTTACTTACCGGGACATTCCTACGAGCAGTACTTC. Its protein product is CASSYLPGHSYEQYF.

The chain has TRBV30 and TRBJ2-7; D gene uncertain. V lost 1 base to trimming and J lost 3 bases, with 19 bases between them. CDR3 size: 16 residues. The germline V gene encodes CDR1 GTSNPN and CDR2 SVGIG (reference sequence). The chain's CDR3 is CAWSGASGPSYYEQYF. CDR3 nucleotides: TGTGCCTGGAGTGGGGCGTCTGGCCCTTCCTACTACGAGCAGTACTTC.

The gene calls are TRBV19 and TRBJ2-5; maybe TRBD1 (6 bases). CDR1 and CDR2 (germline): LNHDA, SQIVND (reference sequence). V lost 0 bases and J 5 bases, leaving 13 bases between the germline ends. CDR3 size: 15 residues. CDR3: CASSIDWTVMETQYF. DNA of the CDR3: TGTGCCAGTAGTATAGATTGGACAGTGATGGAGACCCAGTACTTC. The full variable domain, its missing parts supplied by reference TRBV19 and TRBJ2-5, is DGGITQSPKYLFRKEGQNVTLSCEQNLNHDAMYWYRQDPGQGLRLIYYSQIVNDFQKGDIAEGYSVSREKKESFPLTVTSAQKNPTAFYLCASSIDWTVMETQYFGPGTRLLVL.

This clone was found a few times. This chain joins TRBV29-1 and TRBJ2-5, with D possibly being TRBD2 (6 bases). Germline lookup yields CDR1 SQVTM and CDR2 ANQGSEA. The CDR3 covers 12 residues. Trimming removed 7 bases from V and 1 base from J, with 10 bases in between. CDR3 nucleotides: TGCAGCGCCCGGGACTTCCAAGAGACCCAGTACTTC. As protein: CSARDFQETQYF.

The table lists this clone with a few counts. The chain recombines TRBV9 with TRBJ2-1; 7 bases align to TRBD2. CDR3 length equals 14 residues. Germline V CDR1 and CDR2: SGDLS, YYNGEE. The ends lost 0 bases at V and 3 bases at J; junction bases unmatched: 0. The CDR3 DNA follows: TGTGCCAGCAGCGTAGGGACTAGCTACAATGAGCAGTTCTTC. Translated: CASSVGTSYNEQFF. Based on the CDR3 plus reference TRBV9 and TRBJ2-1, the full variable domain is DSGVTQTPKHLITATGQRVTLRCSPRSGDLSVYWYQQSLDQGLQFLIQYYNGEERAKGNILERFSAQQFPDLHSELNLSSLELGDSALYFCASSVGTSYNEQFFGPGTRLTVL.

The V call is TRBV19, the J call TRBJ2-2, with 7 bases that match TRBD1. The J segment lost 13 bases and the V segment lost 2 bases, leaving 10 bases of the junction unmatched. The germline CDR1 and CDR2 sequences are LNHDA and SQIVND (reference sequence). This CDR3 has 14 amino acids. CDR3 sequence: CASSIWSPGGMLFF. CDR3 nucleotides: TGTGCCAGTAGTATATGGTCCCCAGGGGGAATGCTGTTTTTT. The full variable domain, with the rest looked up from reference TRBV19 and TRBJ2-2, is DGGITQSPKYLFRKEGQNVTLSCEQNLNHDAMYWYRQDPGQGLRLIYYSQIVNDFQKGDIAEGYSVSREKKESFPLTVTSAQKNPTAFYLCASSIWSPGGMLFFGEGSRLTVL.